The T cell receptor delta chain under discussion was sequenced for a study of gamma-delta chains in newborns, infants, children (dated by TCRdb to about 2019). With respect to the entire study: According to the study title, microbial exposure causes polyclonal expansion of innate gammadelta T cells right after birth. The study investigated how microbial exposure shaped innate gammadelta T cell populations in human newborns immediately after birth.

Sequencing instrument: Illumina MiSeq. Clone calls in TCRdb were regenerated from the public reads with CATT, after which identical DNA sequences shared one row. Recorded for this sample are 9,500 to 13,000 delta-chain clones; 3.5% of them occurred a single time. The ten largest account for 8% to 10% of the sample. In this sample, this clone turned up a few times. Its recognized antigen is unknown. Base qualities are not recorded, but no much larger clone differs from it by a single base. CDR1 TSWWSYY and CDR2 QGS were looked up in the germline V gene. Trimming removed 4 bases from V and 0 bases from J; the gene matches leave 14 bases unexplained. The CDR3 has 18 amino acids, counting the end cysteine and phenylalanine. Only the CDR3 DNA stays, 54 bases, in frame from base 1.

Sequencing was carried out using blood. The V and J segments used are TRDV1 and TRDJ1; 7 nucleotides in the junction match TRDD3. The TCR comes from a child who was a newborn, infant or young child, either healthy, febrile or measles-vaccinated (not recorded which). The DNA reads TGTGCTCTTGGGGTGGATTCTAAGGATACGACTTACACCGATAAACTCATCTTT. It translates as CALGVDSKDTTYTDKLIF.